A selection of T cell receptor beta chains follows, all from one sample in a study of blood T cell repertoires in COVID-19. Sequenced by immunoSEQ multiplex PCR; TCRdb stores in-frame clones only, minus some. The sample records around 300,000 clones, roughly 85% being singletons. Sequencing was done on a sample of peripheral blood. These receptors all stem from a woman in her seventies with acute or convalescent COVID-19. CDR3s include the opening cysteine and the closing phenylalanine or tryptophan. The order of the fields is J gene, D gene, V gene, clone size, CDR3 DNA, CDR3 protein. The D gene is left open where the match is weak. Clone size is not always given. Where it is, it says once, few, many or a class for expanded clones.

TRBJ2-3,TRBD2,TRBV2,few,TGTGCCAGTGAGCGGGGAGACACAGATACGCAGTATTTT,CASERGDTDTQYF
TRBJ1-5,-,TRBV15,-,TGTGCCACCAGCAGAGATAAAGGGACTTTTCATCAGCCCCAGCATTTT,CATSRDKGTFHQPQHF
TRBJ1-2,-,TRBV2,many,TGTGCCAGCAGTGAGTTGCGGGGAGCTAACTATGGCTACACCTTC,CASSELRGANYGYTF
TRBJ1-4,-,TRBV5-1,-,TGCGCCAGCAGCTTGTGGGGGGCAACTAATGAAAAACTGTTTTTT,CASSLWGATNEKLFF
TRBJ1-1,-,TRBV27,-,TGTGCCAGCAGTTTTCAGGGTAAGACTGAAGCTTTCTTT,CASSFQGKTEAFF
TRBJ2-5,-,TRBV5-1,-,TGCGCCAGCAGCTTGGGGGACCAGGGGGAGACCCAGTACTTC,CASSLGDQGETQYF
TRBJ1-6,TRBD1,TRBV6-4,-,TGTGCCAGCAGTCCTGACAGGGGATATGGGTCACCCCTCCACTTT,CASSPDRGYGSPLHF
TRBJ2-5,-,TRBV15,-,TGTGCCACCAGCAGAGTGTCAGATCAAGAGACCCAGTACTTC,CATSRVSDQETQYF
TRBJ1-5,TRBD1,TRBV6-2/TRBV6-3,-,TGTGCCAGCACCCCCGGGACAGTAAGCAATCAGCCCCAGCATTTT,CASTPGTVSNQPQHF
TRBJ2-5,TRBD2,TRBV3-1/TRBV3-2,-,TGTGCCAGCAGCCAAAGAGCGGGGGGAGGGGAGACCCAGTACTTC,CASSQRAGGGETQYF
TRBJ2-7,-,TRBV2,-,TGTGCCAGCAGCCGAGACAGGAGGTACGAGCAGTACTTC,CASSRDRRYEQYF
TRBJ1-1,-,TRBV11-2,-,TGTGCCAGCAGCCCGATACTAACCGGGGCTGAAGCTTTCTTT,CASSPILTGAEAFF
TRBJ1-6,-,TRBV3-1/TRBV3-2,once,TGTGCCAGCAGCGTTCTCTACGGGGATAATTCACCCCTCCACTTT,CASSVLYGDNSPLHF
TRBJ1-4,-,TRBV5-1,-,TGCGCCAGCAGCTTTGTAGGGGCGGAAGAAAAACTGTTTTTT,CASSFVGAEEKLFF
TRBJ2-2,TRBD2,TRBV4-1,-,TGCGCCAGCAGCCCCCAAGGGAGGGCAGATAATAGGGAGCTGTTTTTT,CASSPQGRADNRELFF
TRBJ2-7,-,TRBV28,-,TGTGCCAGCCGCCTCGAACCCATGAGCTCCTACGAGCAGTACTTC,CASRLEPMSSYEQYF
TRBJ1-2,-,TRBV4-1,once,TGCGCCAGCAGCCAAGGTTCCGGGGTCACTAACTATGGCTACACCTTC,CASSQGSGVTNYGYTF
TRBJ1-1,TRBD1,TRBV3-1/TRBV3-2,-,TGTGCCAGCAGCCCCGCCGGACAGGTTGAAGCTTTCTTT,CASSPAGQVEAFF
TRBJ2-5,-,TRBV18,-,TGTGCCAGCTCACCAGAGCAAGAGACCCAGTACTTC,CASSPEQETQYF
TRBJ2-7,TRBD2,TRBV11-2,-,TGTGCCAGCAGCTTTACGACTAGCGGGGGCACCTACGAGCAGTACTTC,CASSFTTSGGTYEQYF
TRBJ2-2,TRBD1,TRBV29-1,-,TGCAGCGTTGACCTATCGACAGGGTCAACCGGGGAGCTGTTTTTT,CSVDLSTGSTGELFF
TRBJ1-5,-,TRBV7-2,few,TGTGCCAGCAGCTTAGAACTTCATAGCAATCAGCCCCAGCATTTT,CASSLELHSNQPQHF
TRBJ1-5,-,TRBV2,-,TGTGCCAGCAGTGAAGGCTTGGGAGGGGGCAATCAGCCCCAGCATTTT,CASSEGLGGGNQPQHF
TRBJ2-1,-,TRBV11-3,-,TGTGCCAGCAGTTTACGTAGCGGATCCTACAATGAGCAGTTCTTC,CASSLRSGSYNEQFF
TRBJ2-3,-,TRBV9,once,TGTGCCAGCAGCTCAGGACAGCTCACAGATACGCAGTATTTT,CASSSGQLTDTQYF
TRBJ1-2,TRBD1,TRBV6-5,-,TGTGCCAGCGCTAAAAGGACAGGGGCAGGGGGCTACACCTTC,CASAKRTGAGGYTF
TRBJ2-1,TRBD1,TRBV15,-,TGTGCCACCAGCTCCCGGACAGGGAGCTACAATGAGCAGTTCTTC,CATSSRTGSYNEQFF
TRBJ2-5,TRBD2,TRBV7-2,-,TGTGCCAGCAGCAGAACGGGACTAGCGGGGAGGGAGACCCAGTACTTC,CASSRTGLAGRETQYF
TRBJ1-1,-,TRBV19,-,TGTGCCAGTAGTATAGATCCTGGGAGCACTGAAGCTTTCTTT,CASSIDPGSTEAFF
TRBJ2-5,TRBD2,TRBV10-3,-,TGTGCCATCAGTGAGTCAGGGGCTAGCGGGGGCTACCAAGAGACCCAGTACTTC,CAISESGASGGYQETQYF
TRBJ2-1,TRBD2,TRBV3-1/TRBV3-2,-,TGTGCCAGCAGCCACCCTAGCGGGGTAGGTGAGCAGTTCTTC,CASSHPSGVGEQFF
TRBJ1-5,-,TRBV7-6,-,TGTGCCAGCAGCCCCATGGGCGAAAATCAGCCCCAGCATTTT,CASSPMGENQPQHF
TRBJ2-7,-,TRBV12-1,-,TGTGCCAGCAGCCGAGGGGCGGCGGGGGGGTTCCCGACCTACGAGCAGTACTTC,CASSRGAAGGFPTYEQYF
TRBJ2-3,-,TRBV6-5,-,TGTGCCAGCAGTTCGGGACTCGACACAGATACGCAGTATTTT,CASSSGLDTDTQYF
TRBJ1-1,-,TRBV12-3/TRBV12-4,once,TGTGCCGGGTTTCGGACAGAGAACACTGAAGCTTTCTTT,CAGFRTENTEAFF
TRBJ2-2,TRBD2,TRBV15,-,TGTGCCACCAGCAGAGAAGATCTAGCGGGCACCGGGGAGCTGTTTTTT,CATSREDLAGTGELFF
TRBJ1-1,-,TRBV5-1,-,TGCGCCAGCAGCTTGGAGGACCCACGAACAGGGTCGGCTTTCTTT,CASSLEDPRTGSAFF
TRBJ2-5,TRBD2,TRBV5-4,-,TGTGCCAGCAGCTTAGCTTTAGCGGGGGAGGAGACCCAGTACTTC,CASSLALAGEETQYF
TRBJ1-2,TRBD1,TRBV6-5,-,TGTGCCAGCAGTTGGGACAGTTCCTATGGCTACACCTTC,CASSWDSSYGYTF
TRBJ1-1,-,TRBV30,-,TGTGCCTGGATTAGGAGATCTGAAGCTTTCTTT,CAWIRRSEAFF
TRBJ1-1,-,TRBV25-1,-,TGTGCCAGCAGTTCGAGAGGGAACACTGAAGCTTTCTTT,CASSSRGNTEAFF
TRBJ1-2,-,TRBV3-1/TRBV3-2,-,TGTGCCAGCACCGGGGGGGGCGTCGGCGGCTACACCTTC,CASTGGGVGGYTF
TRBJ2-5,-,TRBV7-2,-,TGTGCCAGCAGCTTAGGTGGGACGGGGGAGTTGACCCAGTACTTC,CASSLGGTGELTQYF
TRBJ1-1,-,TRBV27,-,TGTGCCAGCAGTCCTCAACAGGGATTGAACACTGAAGCTTTCTTT,CASSPQQGLNTEAFF
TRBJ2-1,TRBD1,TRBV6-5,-,TGTGCCAGCAGCCTGGACAGGCGCCATGAGCAGTTCTTC,CASSLDRRHEQFF
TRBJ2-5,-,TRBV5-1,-,TGCGCCAGCAGCCCCTTTGGGCCCAGCGGGCGCTCCTCCCAAGAGACCCAGTACTTC,CASSPFGPSGRSSQETQYF
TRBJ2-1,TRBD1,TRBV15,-,TGTGCCACCAGCAGAGTCCGACAGGGGGACAATGAGCAGTTCTTC,CATSRVRQGDNEQFF
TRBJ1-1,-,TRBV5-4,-,TGTGCCAGCAGCTTGAGCAGGACGGGGGAAGCTTTCTTT,CASSLSRTGEAFF